This T cell receptor beta chain was recovered during a study of T cell responses to AZD1222 COVID-19 vaccine. Study-level information: Second-dose intervals near 4 or 12 weeks were combined.

As to this clone: The antigen is undetermined.

Sequenced by immunoSEQ multiplex PCR; TCRdb stores in-frame clones only, minus some. The table includes about 150,000 clones, approximately 88% detected once. This CDR3 region has 14 residues. Germline V CDR1 and CDR2: GTSNPN, SVGIG (reference sequence). V was cut by 1 base and J by 2 bases, with 9 bases left in between. Points from the study as a whole: The study found vaccine-associated CD4 TCRs spanning spike, dominant at 160-218 and 743-854. Females outnumbered males among donors, who were mostly white British; clonal diversity was possibly underestimated.

This chain connects TRBV30 to TRBJ1-5; TRBD1 is a possible D gene (5 bases). The receptor's source is an adult in good health. The sequencing here drew on peripheral blood, taken on day 0 of AZD1222 vaccination. The CDR3 bases are TGTGCCTGGAGTGGAAGAGGGGGCAATCAGCCCCAGCATTTT. Amino acid sequence: CAWSGRGGNQPQHF.